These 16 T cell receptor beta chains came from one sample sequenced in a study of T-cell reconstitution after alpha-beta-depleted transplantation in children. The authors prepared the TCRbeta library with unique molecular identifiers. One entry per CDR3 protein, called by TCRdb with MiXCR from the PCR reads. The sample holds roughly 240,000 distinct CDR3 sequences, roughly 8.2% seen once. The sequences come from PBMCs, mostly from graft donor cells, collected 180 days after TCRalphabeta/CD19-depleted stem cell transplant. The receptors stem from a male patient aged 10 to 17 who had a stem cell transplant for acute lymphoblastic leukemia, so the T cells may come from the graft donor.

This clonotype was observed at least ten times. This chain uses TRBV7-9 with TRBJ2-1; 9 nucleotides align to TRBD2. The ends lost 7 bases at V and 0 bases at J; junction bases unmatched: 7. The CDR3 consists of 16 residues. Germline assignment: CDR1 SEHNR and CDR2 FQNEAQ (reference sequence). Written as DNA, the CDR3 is TGTGCCAGCACCCCGGCGGGGGGGGGCTCCTACAATGAGCAGTTCTTC. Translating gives CASTPAGGGSYNEQFF.

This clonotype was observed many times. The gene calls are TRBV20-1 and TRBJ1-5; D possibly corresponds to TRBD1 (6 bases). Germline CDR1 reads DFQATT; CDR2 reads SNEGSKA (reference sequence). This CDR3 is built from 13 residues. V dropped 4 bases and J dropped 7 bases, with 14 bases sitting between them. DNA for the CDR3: TGCAGTGCTACGACAGGCCTCCAGCAGCCCCAGCATTTT. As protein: CSATTGLQQPQHF.

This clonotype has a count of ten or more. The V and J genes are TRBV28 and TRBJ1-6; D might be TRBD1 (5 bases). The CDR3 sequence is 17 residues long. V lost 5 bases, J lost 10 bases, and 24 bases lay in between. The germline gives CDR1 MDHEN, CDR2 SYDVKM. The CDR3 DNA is TGTGCCAGCAGTGCCGCCAGGGCTGTTCGCTTTAGGTCACCCCTCCACTTT. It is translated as CASSAARAVRFRSPLHF. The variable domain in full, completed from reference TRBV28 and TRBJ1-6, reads DVKVTQSSRYLVKRTGEKVFLECVQDMDHENMFWYRQDPGLGLRLIYFSYDVKMKEKGDIPEGYSVSREKKERFSLILESASTNQTSMYLCASSAARAVRFRSPLHFGNGTRLTVT.

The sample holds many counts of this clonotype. CDR3 coding DNA: TGTGCCACCCGGGACAAGAACACCGGGGAGCTGTTTTTT. Protein: CATRDKNTGELFF. The J gene is TRBJ2-2, the V gene TRBV24-1, with D tentatively TRBD1 (6 bases). The V and J ends lost 9 bases and 1 base respectively, with 8 bases between them. The CDR3 has 13 amino acids. CDR1 and CDR2 (germline): KGHDR, SFDVKD.

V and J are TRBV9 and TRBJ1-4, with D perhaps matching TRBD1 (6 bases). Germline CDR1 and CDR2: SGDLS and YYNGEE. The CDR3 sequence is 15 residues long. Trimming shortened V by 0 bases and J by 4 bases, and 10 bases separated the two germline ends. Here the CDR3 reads CASSVEGGINEKLFF. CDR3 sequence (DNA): TGTGCCAGCAGCGTAGAGGGGGGCATTAATGAAAAACTGTTTTTT.

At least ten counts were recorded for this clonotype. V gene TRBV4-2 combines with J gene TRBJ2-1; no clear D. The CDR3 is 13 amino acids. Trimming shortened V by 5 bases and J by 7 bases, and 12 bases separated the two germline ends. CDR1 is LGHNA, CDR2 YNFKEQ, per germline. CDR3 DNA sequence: TGTGCCAGCAGCTACTCTATGGGAAATGAGCAGTTCTTC. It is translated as CASSYSMGNEQFF.

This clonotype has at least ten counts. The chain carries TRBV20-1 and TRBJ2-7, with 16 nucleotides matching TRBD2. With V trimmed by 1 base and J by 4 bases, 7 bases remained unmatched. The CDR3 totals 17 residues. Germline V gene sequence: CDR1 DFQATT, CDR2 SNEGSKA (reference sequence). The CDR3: CSARGPGTSGGVYEQYF. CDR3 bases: TGCAGTGCTAGAGGACCCGGGACTAGCGGGGGGGTGTACGAGCAGTACTTC.

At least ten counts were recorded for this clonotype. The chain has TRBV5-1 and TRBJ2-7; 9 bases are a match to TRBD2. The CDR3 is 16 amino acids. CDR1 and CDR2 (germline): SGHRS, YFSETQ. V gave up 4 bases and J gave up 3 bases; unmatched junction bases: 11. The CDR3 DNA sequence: TGCGCCAGCAGCGACTCAACGGGACTAGCCGTCTACGAGCAGTACTTC. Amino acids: CASSDSTGLAVYEQYF.

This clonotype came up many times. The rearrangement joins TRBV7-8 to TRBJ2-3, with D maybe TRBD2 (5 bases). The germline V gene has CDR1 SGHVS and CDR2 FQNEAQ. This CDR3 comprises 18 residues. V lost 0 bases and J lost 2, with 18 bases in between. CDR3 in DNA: TGTGCCAGCAGCTTAGCCCTAGCCGGCTCGCCGGACACAGATACGCAGTATTTT. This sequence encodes CASSLALAGSPDTDTQYF.

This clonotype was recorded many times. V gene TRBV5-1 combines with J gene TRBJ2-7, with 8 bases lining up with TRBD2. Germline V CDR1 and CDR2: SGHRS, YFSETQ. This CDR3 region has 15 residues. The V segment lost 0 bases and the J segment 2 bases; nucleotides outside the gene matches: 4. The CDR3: CASSLGGGPAYEQYF. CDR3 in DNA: TGCGCCAGCAGCTTGGGCGGGGGGCCTGCCTACGAGCAGTACTTC.

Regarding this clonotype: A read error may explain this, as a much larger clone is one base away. CDR3 sequence: CSATETGAYPYEQYF. The CDR3 region has the DNA TGCAGTGCTACTGAAACAGGGGCGTACCCATACGAGCAGTACTTC. This chain connects TRBV20-1 to TRBJ2-7; 7 bases align to TRBD1. Trimming took 4 bases from V and 4 from J; bases not matched to a gene: 13. CDR1 is DFQATT and CDR2 is SNEGSKA in the germline V gene (reference sequence). The CDR3 runs 15 residues.

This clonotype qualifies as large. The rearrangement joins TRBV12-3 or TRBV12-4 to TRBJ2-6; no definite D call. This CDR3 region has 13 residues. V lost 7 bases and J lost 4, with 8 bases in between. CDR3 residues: CASKGLGANVLTF. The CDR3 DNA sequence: TGTGCCAGCAAAGGGCTAGGGGCCAACGTCCTGACTTTC.

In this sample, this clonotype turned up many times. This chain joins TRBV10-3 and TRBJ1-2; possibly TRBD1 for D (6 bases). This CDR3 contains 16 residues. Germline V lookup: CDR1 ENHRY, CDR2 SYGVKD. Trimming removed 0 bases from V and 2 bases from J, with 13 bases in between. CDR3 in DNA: TGTGCCATCAGTGAGTCGACAGGCCGCATAAACTATGGCTACACCTTC. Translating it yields CAISESTGRINYGYTF.

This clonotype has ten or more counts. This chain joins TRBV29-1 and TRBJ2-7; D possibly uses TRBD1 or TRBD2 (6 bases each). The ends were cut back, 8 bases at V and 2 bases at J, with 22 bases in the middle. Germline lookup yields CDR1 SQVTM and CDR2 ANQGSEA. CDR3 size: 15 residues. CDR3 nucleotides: TGCAGCCCTTGTGGGGGGAGGACAGAGCCCTACGAGCAGTACTTC. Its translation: CSPCGGRTEPYEQYF.

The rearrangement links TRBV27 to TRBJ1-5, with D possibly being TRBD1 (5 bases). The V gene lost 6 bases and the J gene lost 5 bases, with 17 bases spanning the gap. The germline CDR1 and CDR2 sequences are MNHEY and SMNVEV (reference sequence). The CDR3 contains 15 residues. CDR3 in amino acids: CASSPGTALHQPQHF. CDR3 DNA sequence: TGTGCCAGCAGCCCAGGGACCGCGTTGCATCAGCCCCAGCATTTT.

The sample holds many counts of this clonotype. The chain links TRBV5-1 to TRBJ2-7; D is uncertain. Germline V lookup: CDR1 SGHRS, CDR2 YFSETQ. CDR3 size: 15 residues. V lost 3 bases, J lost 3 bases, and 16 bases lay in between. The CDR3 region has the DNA TGCGCCAGCAGCTCGGAGTTGGGGATGATCTACGAGCAGTACTTC. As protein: CASSSELGMIYEQYF.